The entry below describes one T cell receptor beta chain. No antigen is known for it. This sample stems from a study of blood T cells in healthy people across ages. Findings of the study overall: The long-lived group displayed more naive CD4+ cells, plus higher diversity, than the aged donors did. Older age went with lower TCR beta diversity per million T cells, in a roughly linear way.

The CDR3 has 18 residues. The V and J ends lost 7 bases and 2 bases respectively, with 23 bases between them. Germline V CDR1 and CDR2: SGHVS, FQNEAQ. The total RNA that was extracted per sample amounted to at least 6 micrograms. With a J-beta primer mix and a sample-barcoded 5' primer, a second PCR ran about 6 to 11 cycles. No fewer than 3 million CDR3-containing paired-end reads came from each sample. TCRdb itself ran the 5' RACE reads through MiXCR, one entry per CDR3 protein. The data contain about 1.8 million distinct CDR3 sequences, around half of them seen just once; the ten biggest clones take up 2.1%.

This chain joins TRBV7-8 and TRBJ1-4; tentative D call: TRBD1 (6 bases). The clonotype comes from a woman aged 40 to 50 in good health. The source material was blood. CDR3 sequence (DNA): TGTGCCAGCACCCGGGGCCCCAGGGGAGGGCTCACTAATGAAAAACTGTTTTTT. It is translated as CASTRGPRGGLTNEKLFF.